A selection of T cell receptor beta chains follows, all from one sample in a study of shared clonotypes between healthy human individuals. Libraries were prepared by immunoSEQ multiplex PCR; TCRdb keeps only in-frame clonotypes and omits some of them. The data show 2.3 million or so clones, over 85% seen once. The sequencing sample was made of naive CD4+ T cells from PBMCs. Receptors originate from a man between 18 and 29 years old in good health. Some clones in this sample may be carry-over from other donors' samples. Both conserved end residues are part of each CDR3. Fields, in order: clone size, J gene, V gene, D gene, CDR3 protein, CDR3 DNA. D genes are given only for firm matches. A clone size is listed for some rows: how often the clone was seen (once, few, many), or a class if it is expanded.

abundance: -
j_gene: TRBJ1-1
v_gene: TRBV7-6
d_gene: -
CDR3aa: CASSLDRVGEGEAFF
CDR3nt: TGTGCCAGCAGCTTAGATCGGGTTGGGGAAGGCGAAGCTTTCTTT

abundance: -
j_gene: TRBJ2-1
v_gene: TRBV28
d_gene: TRBD2
CDR3aa: CAAKLAGDWDEQFF
CDR3nt: TGTGCCGCCAAGCTAGCGGGAGATTGGGATGAGCAGTTCTTC

abundance: -
j_gene: TRBJ1-5
v_gene: TRBV28
d_gene: TRBD1
CDR3aa: CASSPLDRGRNQPQHF
CDR3nt: TGTGCCAGCAGTCCCCTGGACAGGGGACGCAATCAGCCCCAGCATTTT

abundance: -
j_gene: TRBJ2-5
v_gene: TRBV2
d_gene: -
CDR3aa: CASSEEIETQYF
CDR3nt: TGTGCCAGCAGTGAGGAGATCGAGACCCAGTACTTC

abundance: -
j_gene: TRBJ2-7
v_gene: TRBV2
d_gene: TRBD2
CDR3aa: CASTPGLQNEQYF
CDR3nt: TGTGCCAGTACGCCGGGACTACAAAACGAGCAGTACTTC

abundance: -
j_gene: TRBJ2-1
v_gene: TRBV7-3
d_gene: -
CDR3aa: CASSLQGMDHNEQFF
CDR3nt: TGTGCCAGCAGCCTACAGGGTATGGACCACAATGAGCAGTTCTTC

abundance: -
j_gene: TRBJ2-2
v_gene: TRBV9
d_gene: TRBD2
CDR3aa: CASSPRPIAGGNTGELFF
CDR3nt: TGTGCCAGCAGCCCCCGGCCAATAGCGGGAGGGAACACCGGGGAGCTGTTTTTT

abundance: few
j_gene: TRBJ1-2
v_gene: TRBV25-1
d_gene: -
CDR3aa: CASSERGGYTF
CDR3nt: TGTGCCAGCAGTGAAAGGGGAGGCTACACCTTC

abundance: -
j_gene: TRBJ2-7
v_gene: TRBV14
d_gene: -
CDR3aa: CASSQDSTIYEQYF
CDR3nt: TGTGCCAGCAGCCAGGACAGTACAATCTACGAGCAGTACTTC

abundance: -
j_gene: TRBJ1-2
v_gene: TRBV28
d_gene: TRBD1
CDR3aa: CASSSAQGAVYGYTF
CDR3nt: TGTGCCAGCAGCTCTGCACAGGGGGCGGTCTATGGCTACACCTTC

abundance: -
j_gene: TRBJ1-1
v_gene: TRBV28
d_gene: -
CDR3aa: CASTIEGARRAFF
CDR3nt: TGTGCCAGCACCATAGAAGGGGCGCGGAGAGCTTTCTTT

abundance: -
j_gene: TRBJ1-2
v_gene: TRBV6-5
d_gene: -
CDR3aa: CASSYARENYGYTF
CDR3nt: TGTGCCAGCAGTTACGCCAGGGAGAACTATGGCTACACCTTC

abundance: -
j_gene: TRBJ1-4
v_gene: TRBV19
d_gene: -
CDR3aa: CASSAGSNNNEKLFF
CDR3nt: TGTGCCAGTAGTGCCGGGAGCAACAATAATGAAAAACTGTTTTTT

abundance: once
j_gene: TRBJ2-3
v_gene: TRBV15
d_gene: -
CDR3aa: CATSRVYISTDTQYF
CDR3nt: TGTGCCACCAGCAGAGTCTACATTAGCACAGATACGCAGTATTTT

abundance: -
j_gene: TRBJ2-1
v_gene: TRBV7-3
d_gene: -
CDR3aa: CASSLDDPSNEQFF
CDR3nt: TGTGCCAGCAGCCTAGATGATCCATCCAATGAGCAGTTCTTC

abundance: -
j_gene: TRBJ2-7
v_gene: TRBV5-1
d_gene: -
CDR3aa: CASSLGATGNEQYF
CDR3nt: TGCGCCAGCAGCTTGGGGGCAACAGGGAACGAGCAGTACTTC

abundance: -
j_gene: TRBJ1-1
v_gene: TRBV19
d_gene: -
CDR3aa: CASSPVARDKAFF
CDR3nt: TGTGCCAGTAGTCCCGTCGCCAGGGACAAAGCTTTCTTT

abundance: -
j_gene: TRBJ2-3
v_gene: TRBV5-1
d_gene: TRBD1
CDR3aa: CASSSNQGAGTDTQYF
CDR3nt: TGCGCCAGCAGCTCCAATCAGGGGGCTGGCACAGATACGCAGTATTTT

abundance: -
j_gene: TRBJ2-2
v_gene: TRBV9
d_gene: -
CDR3aa: CASTSQGGANTGELFF
CDR3nt: TGTGCCAGCACCTCGCAAGGGGGGGCAAACACCGGGGAGCTGTTTTTT

abundance: -
j_gene: TRBJ2-7
v_gene: TRBV18
d_gene: TRBD2
CDR3aa: CASSRLAGGYEQYF
CDR3nt: TGTGCCAGCTCACGACTAGCGGGAGGCTACGAGCAGTACTTC

abundance: -
j_gene: TRBJ1-5
v_gene: TRBV18
d_gene: -
CDR3aa: CASSPLDSNQPQHF
CDR3nt: TGTGCCAGCTCACCACTTGATAGCAATCAGCCCCAGCATTTT

abundance: -
j_gene: TRBJ2-1
v_gene: TRBV29-1
d_gene: -
CDR3aa: CSVGGMGGGGNEQFF
CDR3nt: TGCAGCGTTGGGGGAATGGGGGGCGGCGGGAATGAGCAGTTCTTC

abundance: -
j_gene: TRBJ2-5
v_gene: TRBV7-7
d_gene: -
CDR3aa: CASSLGPGGTTAETQYF
CDR3nt: TGTGCCAGCAGCTTAGGGCCAGGGGGGACTACAGCCGAGACCCAGTACTTC

abundance: -
j_gene: TRBJ2-3
v_gene: TRBV7-2
d_gene: TRBD2
CDR3aa: CASAGTSGSTDTQYF
CDR3nt: TGTGCCAGCGCCGGGACTAGCGGTAGCACAGATACGCAGTATTTT

abundance: -
j_gene: TRBJ2-3
v_gene: TRBV5-1
d_gene: -
CDR3aa: CASSPSGALGTDTQYF
CDR3nt: TGCGCCAGCAGCCCCTCGGGGGCCCTGGGCACAGATACGCAGTATTTT

abundance: -
j_gene: TRBJ1-5
v_gene: TRBV28
d_gene: TRBD1
CDR3aa: CASSAVGQDRNQPQHF
CDR3nt: TGTGCCAGCAGTGCCGTAGGACAGGATCGCAATCAGCCCCAGCATTTT

abundance: -
j_gene: TRBJ1-1
v_gene: TRBV7-3
d_gene: -
CDR3aa: CASSLDDAGNTEAFF
CDR3nt: TGTGCCAGCAGCTTGGATGATGCAGGGAACACTGAAGCTTTCTTT

abundance: -
j_gene: TRBJ2-7
v_gene: TRBV27
d_gene: TRBD2
CDR3aa: CASSSSGSRYEQYF
CDR3nt: TGTGCCAGCAGCTCCAGCGGGAGTCGGTACGAGCAGTACTTC

abundance: -
j_gene: TRBJ2-2
v_gene: TRBV6-1
d_gene: -
CDR3aa: CASSESGTGELFF
CDR3nt: TGTGCCAGCAGTGAATCCGGGACCGGGGAGCTGTTTTTT

abundance: -
j_gene: TRBJ2-1
v_gene: TRBV6-1
d_gene: TRBD1
CDR3aa: CASSVRQGAGNEQFF
CDR3nt: TGTGCCAGCAGTGTACGACAGGGGGCCGGTAATGAGCAGTTCTTC

abundance: -
j_gene: TRBJ2-3
v_gene: TRBV28
d_gene: -
CDR3aa: CASSLLGSDTQYF
CDR3nt: TGTGCCAGCAGTTTACTAGGGTCAGATACGCAGTATTTT

abundance: -
j_gene: TRBJ2-2
v_gene: TRBV7-6
d_gene: -
CDR3aa: CASSYRARTGELFF
CDR3nt: TGTGCCAGCAGCTACAGGGCTCGCACCGGGGAGCTGTTTTTT

abundance: -
j_gene: TRBJ2-7
v_gene: TRBV30
d_gene: -
CDR3aa: CAWRTLAQGYEQYF
CDR3nt: TGTGCCTGGAGGACGCTGGCCCAGGGGTACGAGCAGTACTTC

abundance: once
j_gene: TRBJ2-3
v_gene: TRBV5-1
d_gene: TRBD1
CDR3aa: CASSLQGAGTDTQYF
CDR3nt: TGCGCCAGCAGCTTGCAGGGGGCCGGAACAGATACGCAGTATTTT

abundance: -
j_gene: TRBJ1-1
v_gene: TRBV5-6
d_gene: -
CDR3aa: CASSSSGRGPEAFF
CDR3nt: TGTGCCAGCAGCTCCAGCGGCAGGGGACCGGAAGCTTTCTTT

abundance: -
j_gene: TRBJ2-2
v_gene: TRBV25-1
d_gene: TRBD1
CDR3aa: CASGPGGATGELFF
CDR3nt: TGTGCCAGTGGACCAGGGGGCGCGACCGGGGAGCTGTTTTTT

abundance: once
j_gene: TRBJ2-3
v_gene: TRBV27
d_gene: -
CDR3aa: CASSLSWGTDTQYF
CDR3nt: TGTGCCAGCAGTTTATCGTGGGGCACAGATACGCAGTATTTT

abundance: -
j_gene: TRBJ2-1
v_gene: TRBV7-2
d_gene: -
CDR3aa: CASSSFSYEQFF
CDR3nt: TGTGCCAGCAGCTCGTTCAGCTATGAGCAGTTCTTC

abundance: -
j_gene: TRBJ1-2
v_gene: TRBV6-5
d_gene: -
CDR3aa: CASSRGSATNYGYTF
CDR3nt: TGTGCCAGCAGTCGGGGTTCTGCCACTAACTATGGCTACACCTTC

abundance: -
j_gene: TRBJ2-4
v_gene: TRBV7-8
d_gene: TRBD2
CDR3aa: CASSSSGVGGIQYF
CDR3nt: TGTGCCAGCAGCTCGAGCGGGGTTGGCGGCATTCAGTACTTC

abundance: -
j_gene: TRBJ2-5
v_gene: TRBV4-3
d_gene: TRBD1
CDR3aa: CASSQNLDRGETQYF
CDR3nt: TGCGCCAGCAGCCAAAACCTGGACAGGGGAGAGACCCAGTACTTC

abundance: -
j_gene: TRBJ1-2
v_gene: TRBV18
d_gene: -
CDR3aa: CASSPPARALEF
CDR3nt: TGTGCCAGCTCACCACCGGCCAGGGCCCTTGAGTTC

abundance: -
j_gene: TRBJ2-5
v_gene: TRBV2
d_gene: TRBD2
CDR3aa: CASSEAGGGGETQYF
CDR3nt: TGTGCCAGCAGTGAGGCGGGGGGCGGAGGAGAGACCCAGTACTTC

abundance: -
j_gene: TRBJ2-1
v_gene: TRBV7-9
d_gene: TRBD2
CDR3aa: CASSLTGTSGYNEQFF
CDR3nt: TGTGCCAGCAGCTTAACCGGGACTAGCGGGTACAATGAGCAGTTCTTC

abundance: once
j_gene: TRBJ1-2
v_gene: TRBV28
d_gene: -
CDR3aa: CASTVRGYGYTF
CDR3nt: TGTGCCAGCACCGTCCGGGGGTACGGCTACACCTTC